The 10 T cell receptor beta chains below all came from one sample that was sequenced in a study of shared clonotypes between healthy human individuals. Here immunoSEQ multiplex PCR was the method, and the copy in TCRdb shows in-frame clones only, minus some. The sample has approximately 700,000 clones, approximately 73% seen once. Material: memory CD4+ T cells sorted from blood. Subset in this sample: CD45RA-negative fraction. The origin of the receptors is a woman in her 30s in good health.

The rearrangement joins TRBV7-2 to TRBJ2-3; tentatively, D is TRBD2 (5 bases). V was trimmed by 3 bases and J by 0 bases, leaving 10 bases between them. The CDR3 length is 15 residues. The germline CDR1 and CDR2 sequences are SGHTA and FQGNSA. As DNA, the CDR3 is TGTGCCAGCAGCTTCGACTACTTAAGCACAGATACGCAGTATTTT. This translates into CASSFDYLSTDTQYF.

V and J are TRBV6-6 and TRBJ2-5; the D gene is possibly TRBD2 (5 bases). Near its end, the DNA agrees better with TRBJ2-7, so the J call may be wrong. CDR3 size: 15 residues. The germline CDR1 and CDR2 sequences are MNHNY and SVGAGI (reference sequence). The CDR3 DNA sequence: TGTGCCAGCAGTTACTCTAGCGCACTTTCCTACGAGCAGTACTTC. Translating it yields CASSYSSALSYEQYF.

This clone was observed a few times. The chain couples TRBV28 to TRBJ1-1; D unresolved. V was trimmed by 3 bases and J by 5 bases, leaving 13 bases between them. The germline gives CDR1 MDHEN, CDR2 SYDVKM. The length of the CDR3 is 14 residues. CDR3 bases: TGTGCCAGCAGTTTTCCCTACAGATGGACTGAAGCTTTCTTT. Translating gives CASSFPYRWTEAFF.

This clone has just a few counts. This sequence joins TRBV5-1 and TRBJ2-7, with 9 bases lining up with TRBD2. The V gene end was trimmed by 0 bases and the J gene end by 9 bases; junction bases not matched to a gene: 13. The CDR3 totals 16 residues. CDR1 and CDR2 (germline): SGHRS, YFSETQ. The CDR3 DNA is TGCGCCAGCAGCTTGGCCAGGGGTAGCGGGAGTGGAGGGCAGTACTTC. Translated, it gives CASSLARGSGSGGQYF.

This chain uses TRBV25-1 with TRBJ2-7; unclear D gene. There are 12 residues in the CDR3. CDR1 MGHDK and CDR2 SYGVNS come from the germline V gene. The ends were cut back, 5 bases at V and 4 bases at J, with 9 bases in the middle. CDR3 coding DNA: TGTGCCAGCAGTTACGGAAGGTACGAGCAGTACTTC. Translated: CASSYGRYEQYF.

The rearrangement links TRBV29-1 to TRBJ2-2; D is ambiguous. Trimming shortened V by 5 bases and J by 0 bases, and 4 bases separated the two germline ends. CDR3 length equals 12 residues. CDR1 SQVTM and CDR2 ANQGSEA come from the germline V gene. CDR3 nucleotides: TGCAGCGTTTTATCGAACACCGGGGAGCTGTTTTTT. It encodes CSVLSNTGELFF.

The V gene is TRBV29-1, the J gene TRBJ2-2; D is ambiguous. The CDR3 contains 15 residues. V lost 6 bases and J lost 0, with 14 bases in between. Per the germline V gene, CDR1 is SQVTM and CDR2 is ANQGSEA. CDR3 loop: CSVETLGANTGELFF. The CDR3 DNA reads as TGCAGCGTGGAGACTCTAGGTGCGAACACCGGGGAGCTGTTTTTT.

Worth noting for this clone: Other DNA sequences in the same sample also yield this CDR3. This chain's CDR3 is CASSQDGGGWDQPQHF. For the CDR3, the DNA is TGCGCCAGCAGCCAAGATGGGGGAGGGTGGGATCAGCCCCAGCATTTT. The J gene is TRBJ1-5, the V gene TRBV4-1, with D possibly TRBD1 on 5 matching bases. Germline values: CDR1 MGHRA, CDR2 YSYEKL. Trimming removed 0 bases at V and 5 bases at J, with 14 bases between. This CDR3 region has 16 residues.

The chain has TRBV28 and TRBJ2-5, with 8 nucleotides matching TRBD2. The CDR3 runs 13 residues. The J segment lost 10 bases and the V segment lost 6 bases, leaving 10 bases of the junction unmatched. Germline lookup yields CDR1 MDHEN and CDR2 SYDVKM. The CDR3 region is CASSSWTSSYQYF. In nucleotides, the CDR3 is TGTGCCAGCAGCTCCTGGACTAGCTCGTACCAGTACTTC.

The chain employs TRBV11-3 and TRBJ2-3; possibly TRBD1 for D (6 bases). Germline lookup yields CDR1 SGHNT and CDR2 YENEEA. The CDR3 is made up of 14 amino acids. The V gene lost 5 bases and the J gene lost 2 bases, with 11 bases spanning the gap. The CDR3 bases are TGTGCCAGCAGCACACAGGGTTTCACAGATACGCAGTATTTT. Amino acid sequence: CASSTQGFTDTQYF.